This TCR beta chain appears in the sequencing data of a study of CD8 T cells in Susac syndrome. CD8+ and CD4+ T cells taken from blood had their TCR beta sequenced. Negative magnetic isolation gave CD8+ and CD4+ cells; FACS enriched CD8+ TEMRA. RNA totalling about 0.45 to 1 ug underwent reverse transcription with random hexamers. Amplification of the TCR beta CDR3 was carried out by immunoSEQ multiplex PCR, which spanned a total of 54 Vbeta and 13 Jbeta segments. TCRdb independently ran MiXCR on the immunoSEQ multiplex PCR reads; one entry per CDR3 protein. The data hold some 80,000 distinct CDR3 sequences, with around 94% observed a single time. This clonotype appeared once. This receptor was obtained from a human donor in good health. Sequencing was performed on CD8+ T cells from PBMCs.

The CDR3 coding sequence is TGTGCCAGCAGTACCCTAGCGGGGGGGCTCAATGAGCAGTTCTTC. Its translation: CASSTLAGGLNEQFF. The chain has TRBV6-5 and TRBJ2-1; 12 bases agree with TRBD2. CDR3 size: 15 residues. The V gene end was trimmed by 5 bases and the J gene end by 6 bases; junction bases not matched to a gene: 5. CDR1 and CDR2 from the germline V gene are MNHEY and SVGAGI.